This note documents a single T cell receptor (beta chain) sequence. This CDR3 is built from 12 residues. CDR1 and CDR2 from the germline V gene are MNHEY and SMNVEV (reference sequence). Deletions cut 10 bases from V and 0 bases from J, with 9 bases between. The data belong to a study of blood T cell repertoires in COVID-19. Enrolled through a virtual design, the participants were between roughly 18 and 100 years of age and came from around 25 US areas. Cohort assignment relied on participant-reported clinical history. Here immunoSEQ multiplex PCR was the method, and the copy in TCRdb shows in-frame clones only, minus some. The data hold a few hundred thousand clones, with roughly 86% observed a single time.

Specimen: PBMCs or T cells enriched from blood (not recorded which). The chain recombines TRBV27 with TRBJ1-2; D possibly corresponds to TRBD1 (6 bases). The sequence was obtained from a woman between 55 and 75 years old who had recovered from COVID-19. CDR3 nucleotide sequence: TGTGCCACCAAGGGGGCTAACTATGGCTACACCTTC. Translation gives CATKGANYGYTF.